These 14 T cell receptor beta chains were sequenced from one sample in a study of blood T cell repertoires in COVID-19 (dated by TCRdb to the early 2020s). Preparation of the library involved the immunoSEQ multiplex PCR assay. Drawn from immuneACCESS, this table holds only the in-frame rearrangements with V and J called that TCRdb kept. Clones are partly lost; checked studies trace under half to an unresolved V gene and leave the rest unexplained. This sample lists a few hundred thousand clones; 80% to 85% were detected once. The top ten constitute around 3.6% of the sample. The sample taken for sequencing was PBMCs or T cells enriched from blood (not recorded which). These receptors all come from a man aged 50 or older who had recovered from COVID-19.

V is TRBV19 and J is TRBJ2-6, with 8 bases lining up with TRBD1. The trim removed 5 bases at V and 3 bases at J, leaving 6 bases unmatched. The CDR3 extends over 16 amino acids. Germline V gene sequence: CDR1 LNHDA, CDR2 SQIVND (reference sequence). For the CDR3, the DNA is TGTGCCAGTAGTGCCCCCGGGACAGGTGGGGCCAACGTCCTGACTTTC. This gives the protein CASSAPGTGGANVLTF.

V usage is TRBV7-9 and J usage is TRBJ2-3; 8 bases match TRBD2. Trimming at V came to 6 bases and at J to 1 base, leaving 3 bases not matched to a gene. This CDR3 has 14 residues. The germline gives CDR1 SEHNR, CDR2 FQNEAQ (reference sequence). The CDR3 coding sequence is TGTGCCAGCAGTTTTAGCGGGGGCACAGATACGCAGTATTTT. Encoded protein: CASSFSGGTDTQYF.

The chain joins TRBV7-3 to TRBJ2-1; the D gene is possibly TRBD1 (5 bases). Trimming removed 6 bases from V and 10 bases from J, with 22 bases in between. CDR1 is SGHTA, CDR2 FQGTGA, per germline. This CDR3 has 15 amino acids. The CDR3 sequence: CASSSGSNTYEEQFF. Here the CDR3 DNA reads TGTGCCAGCAGTTCAGGGTCAAATACGTATGAGGAGCAGTTCTTC.

The chain carries TRBV19 and TRBJ1-5, with D possibly being TRBD1 (5 bases). The CDR3 consists of 14 residues. Per the germline V gene, CDR1 is LNHDA and CDR2 is SQIVND (reference sequence). Trimming shortened V by 3 bases and J by 6 bases, and 12 bases separated the two germline ends. The CDR3 reads CASSIGGEGQPQHF. The CDR3 DNA follows: TGTGCCAGTAGTATTGGAGGGGAAGGTCAGCCCCAGCATTTT.

The chain uses TRBV29-1 and TRBJ2-2; weak D call: TRBD1 (6 bases). CDR1 SQVTM and CDR2 ANQGSEA come from the germline V gene. The V gene lost 7 bases and the J gene lost 6 bases, with 12 bases spanning the gap. CDR3 length: 12 residues. The CDR3 region is CSAIQGSGELFF. CDR3 nucleotide sequence: TGCAGCGCTATACAGGGTTCCGGGGAGCTGTTTTTT.

The sample holds a few counts of this clone. The chain has TRBV5-8 and TRBJ1-5, with 7 nucleotides matching TRBD1. This CDR3 contains 15 residues. Germline V gene lookup returns CDR1 SGHTS and CDR2 YDEGEE. V dropped 5 bases and J dropped 6; count of bases not matched to a gene: 11. The CDR3 region has the DNA TGTGCCAGCAGTCCAGGACAGGTCTACAGTCAGCCCCAGCATTTT. It is translated as CASSPGQVYSQPQHF.

Here the CDR3 reads CASSLSPGQGIQWSPPLHF. DNA of the CDR3: TGTGCCAGCAGTTTATCGCCGGGACAGGGTATTCAATGGAGTCCACCCCTCCACTTT. This rearrangement joins TRBV27 to TRBJ1-6, with 9 bases matching TRBD1. V was clipped by 0 bases and J by 11 bases; unmatched bases: 17. The CDR3 length is 19 residues. Germline V gives CDR1 MNHEY, CDR2 SMNVEV (reference sequence).

The chain is built from TRBV11-2 and TRBJ2-7; 7 bases line up with TRBD1. The CDR3 sequence is 16 residues long. Germline-derived CDR1 and CDR2 are SGHAT and FQNNGV. The V segment lost 3 bases and the J segment 1 base; nucleotides outside the gene matches: 9. The CDR3 bases are TGTGCCAGCAGCTTTAGTGCCGGGACAGTGTCCTACGAGCAGTACTTC. It translates to CASSFSAGTVSYEQYF.

The chain combines TRBV5-6 with TRBJ2-1; D possibly corresponds to TRBD2 (5 bases). The ends were cut back, 3 bases at V and 0 bases at J, with 13 bases in the middle. Germline V gene lookup returns CDR1 SGHDT and CDR2 YYEEEE. This CDR3 contains 16 residues. CDR3 bases: TGTGCCAGCAGCTGGGAAGCGGCCAGCTCCTACAATGAGCAGTTCTTC. It yields the protein CASSWEAASSYNEQFF.

The chain has TRBV7-9 and TRBJ1-6, with no clear D. The germline V gene has CDR1 SEHNR and CDR2 FQNEAQ (reference sequence). Trimming took off 0 bases at V and 10 bases at J, with 10 bases between the two ends. The CDR3 totals 14 residues. CDR3 sequence (DNA): TGTGCCAGCAGCTTAGCGAGGGAGGTGTCACCCCTCCACTTT. Its protein product is CASSLAREVSPLHF.

V gene TRBV9 combines with J gene TRBJ2-3, with 7 nucleotides matching TRBD2. V dropped 1 base and J dropped 2; count of bases not matched to a gene: 4. There are 15 residues in the CDR3. Germline V gene lookup returns CDR1 SGDLS and CDR2 YYNGEE. In DNA form, the CDR3 reads TGTGCCAGCAGCGTATCTAGCGGCCTCACAGATACGCAGTATTTT. This codes for CASSVSSGLTDTQYF.

The chain is built from TRBV29-1 and TRBJ1-2, with D unclear. This CDR3 has 14 amino acids. Germline-derived CDR1 and CDR2 are SQVTM and ANQGSEA. V was shortened by 3 bases and J by 0 bases, with 11 bases between the two germline ends. The CDR3 DNA follows: TGCAGCGTTGACGGGGTACTAGCTAACTATGGCTACACCTTC. This gives the protein CSVDGVLANYGYTF.

The V call is TRBV10-3, the J call TRBJ2-2, with D unresolved. The CDR3 loop spans 15 amino acids. Per germline, CDR1 ENHRY and CDR2 SYGVKD. Trimming took 5 bases from V and 1 from J, leaving 11 bases between them. CDR3 residues: CAISQERGNTGELFF. CDR3 DNA sequence: TGTGCCATCAGTCAAGAGCGAGGGAACACCGGGGAGCTGTTTTTT.

The V call is TRBV7-2, the J call TRBJ2-5, with 9 bases lining up with TRBD1. The CDR3 contains 13 residues. The germline V gene encodes CDR1 SGHTA and CDR2 FQGNSA. V trimming: 4 bases; J trimming: 4 bases; junction bases outside the gene matches: 1. The CDR3 region has the DNA TGTGCCAGCAGCTCGACAGGGGGAGAGACCCAGTACTTC. It encodes CASSSTGGETQYF.